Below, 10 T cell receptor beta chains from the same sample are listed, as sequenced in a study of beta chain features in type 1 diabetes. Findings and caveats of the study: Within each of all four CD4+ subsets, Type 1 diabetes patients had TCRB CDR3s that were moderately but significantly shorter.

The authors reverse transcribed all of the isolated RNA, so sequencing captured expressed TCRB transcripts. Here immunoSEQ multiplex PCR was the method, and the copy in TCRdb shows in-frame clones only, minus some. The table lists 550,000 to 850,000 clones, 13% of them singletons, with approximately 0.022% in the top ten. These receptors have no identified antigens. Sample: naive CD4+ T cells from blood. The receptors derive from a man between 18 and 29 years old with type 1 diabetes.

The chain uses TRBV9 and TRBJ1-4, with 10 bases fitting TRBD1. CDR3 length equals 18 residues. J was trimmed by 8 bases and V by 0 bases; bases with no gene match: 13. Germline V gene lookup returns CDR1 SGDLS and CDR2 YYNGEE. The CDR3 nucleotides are TGTGCCAGCAGCGTAGGACGAGGGACAGGGGAGTCGAGAGAAAAACTGTTTTTT. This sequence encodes CASSVGRGTGESREKLFF.

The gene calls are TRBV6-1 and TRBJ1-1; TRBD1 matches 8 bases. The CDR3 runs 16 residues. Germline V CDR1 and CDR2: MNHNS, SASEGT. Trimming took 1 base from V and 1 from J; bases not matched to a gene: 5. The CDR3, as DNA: TGTGCCAGCAGTGAAGGGACAGGGACGCCGAACACTGAAGCTTTCTTT. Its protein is CASSEGTGTPNTEAFF.

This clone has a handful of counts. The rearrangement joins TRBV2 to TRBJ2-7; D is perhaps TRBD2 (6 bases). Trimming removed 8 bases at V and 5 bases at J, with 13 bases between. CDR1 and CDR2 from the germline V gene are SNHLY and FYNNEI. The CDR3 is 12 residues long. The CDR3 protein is CASRLESHEQYF. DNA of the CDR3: TGTGCCAGCCGACTAGAATCCCACGAGCAGTACTTC. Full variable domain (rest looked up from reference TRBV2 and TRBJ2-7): EPEVTQTPSHQVTQMGQEVILRCVPISNHLYFYWYRQILGQKVEFLVSFYNNEISEKSEIFDDQFSVERPDGSNFTLKIRSTKLEDSAMYFCASRLESHEQYFGPGTRLTVT.

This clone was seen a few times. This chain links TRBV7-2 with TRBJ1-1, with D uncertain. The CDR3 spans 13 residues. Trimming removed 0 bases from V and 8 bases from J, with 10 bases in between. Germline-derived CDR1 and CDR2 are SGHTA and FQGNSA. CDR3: CASSLAAYFEAFF. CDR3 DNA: TGTGCCAGCAGCTTAGCAGCTTACTTCGAAGCTTTCTTT.

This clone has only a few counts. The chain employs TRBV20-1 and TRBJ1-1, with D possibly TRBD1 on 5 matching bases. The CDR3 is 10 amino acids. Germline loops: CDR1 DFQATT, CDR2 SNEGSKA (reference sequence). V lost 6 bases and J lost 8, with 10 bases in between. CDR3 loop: CSAYHREAFF. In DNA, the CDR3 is TGCAGTGCGTATCACAGGGAAGCTTTCTTT.

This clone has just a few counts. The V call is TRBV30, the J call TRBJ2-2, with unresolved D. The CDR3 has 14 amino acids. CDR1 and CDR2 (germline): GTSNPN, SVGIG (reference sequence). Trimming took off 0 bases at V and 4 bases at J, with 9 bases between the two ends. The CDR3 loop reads CAWSVPSGTGELFF. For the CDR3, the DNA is TGTGCCTGGAGTGTACCATCGGGCACCGGGGAGCTGTTTTTT. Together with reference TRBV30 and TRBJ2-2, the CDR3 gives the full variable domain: SQTIHQWPATLVQPVGSPLSLECTVEGTSNPNLYWYRQAAGRGLQLLFYSVGIGQISSEVPQNLSASRPQDRQFILSSKKLLLSDSGFYLCAWSVPSGTGELFFGEGSRLTVL.

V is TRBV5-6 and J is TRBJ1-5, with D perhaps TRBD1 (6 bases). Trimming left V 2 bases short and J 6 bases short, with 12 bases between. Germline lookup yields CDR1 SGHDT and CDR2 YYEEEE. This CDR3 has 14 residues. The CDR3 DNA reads TGTGCCAGCAGCTTCCTACAGGGTACTCAGCCCCAGCATTTT. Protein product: CASSFLQGTQPQHF.

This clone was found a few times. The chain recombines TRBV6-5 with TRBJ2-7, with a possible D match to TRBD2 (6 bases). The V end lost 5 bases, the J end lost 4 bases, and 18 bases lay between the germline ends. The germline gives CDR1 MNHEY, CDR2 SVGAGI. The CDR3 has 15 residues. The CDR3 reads CASSPQSHRGYEQYF. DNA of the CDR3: TGTGCCAGCAGTCCTCAATCACACCGGGGGTACGAGCAGTACTTC.

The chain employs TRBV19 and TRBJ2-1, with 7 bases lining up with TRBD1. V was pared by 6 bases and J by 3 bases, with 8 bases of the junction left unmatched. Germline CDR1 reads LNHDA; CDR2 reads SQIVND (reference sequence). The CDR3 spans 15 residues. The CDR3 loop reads CASRLRDSFYNEQFF. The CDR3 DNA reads TGTGCCAGTAGACTCCGGGACAGTTTCTACAATGAGCAGTTCTTC.

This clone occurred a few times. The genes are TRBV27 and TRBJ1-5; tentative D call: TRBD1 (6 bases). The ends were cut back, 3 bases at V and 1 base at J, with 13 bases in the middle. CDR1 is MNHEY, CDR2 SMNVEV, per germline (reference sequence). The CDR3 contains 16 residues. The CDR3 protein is CASSLGRGWSNQPQHF. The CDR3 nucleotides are TGTGCCAGCAGTTTGGGCAGGGGATGGAGCAATCAGCCCCAGCATTTT.